The 14 T cell receptor beta chains in this list originate from one sample, sequenced in a study of cytomegalovirus exposure and HLA in healthy donors. The PCR employed 60 Vbeta primers together with 13 Jbeta primers. Profiling relied on immunoSEQ multiplex PCR, and the TCRdb table lists in-frame clones only, not all of them. The sample lists around 180,000 clones, around 80% occurring once. The sequencing sample was made of PBMCs. The receptor source for this set is a woman in her 40s in good health and CMV-seronegative.

This clone was recorded once. The rearrangement links TRBV7-9 to TRBJ2-5, with D possibly matching TRBD2 (5 bases). Trimming pared 1 base from V and 7 bases from J, leaving 16 bases between. The CDR3 consists of 15 residues. Germline values: CDR1 SEHNR, CDR2 FQNEAQ (reference sequence). In DNA, the CDR3 is TGTGCCAGCAGCTTAGTTATCCAACCCGAGGGGACCCAGTACTTC. This codes for CASSLVIQPEGTQYF.

This sequence joins TRBV4-1 and TRBJ1-4, with a tentative D call TRBD1 (5 bases). Between the trimmed V and J ends, which lost 1 base and 7 bases, there was a span of 16 bases. The CDR3 runs to 16 residues. The germline V gene has CDR1 MGHRA and CDR2 YSYEKL. CDR3 in DNA: TGCGCCAGCAGCCAAGTGGGGACTTTTAAGCGTGAAAAACTGTTTTTT. As protein: CASSQVGTFKREKLFF.

The genes are TRBV4-1 and TRBJ1-6; 10 bases fit TRBD1. Losses at the gene ends were 2 bases for V and 7 bases for J; bases not matched to a gene: 8. The CDR3 covers 17 residues. Germline CDR1 and CDR2: MGHRA and YSYEKL. Written as DNA, the CDR3 is TGCGCCAGCAGCCAACTTGTGTTGGGACAGGGGAATTCACCCCTCCACTTT. Residues: CASSQLVLGQGNSPLHF.

The chain recombines TRBV27 with TRBJ2-3; D is unclear. This CDR3 is built from 13 residues. V was cut by 0 bases and J by 6 bases, with 7 bases left in between. CDR1 is MNHEY, CDR2 SMNVEV, per germline (reference sequence). The CDR3 DNA follows: TGTGCCAGCAGTTTATCGATCGGGGATACGCAGTATTTT. It translates to CASSLSIGDTQYF.

In its sample, this clone was seen once. This chain joins TRBV30 and TRBJ1-2, with D hard to call. Per germline, CDR1 GTSNPN and CDR2 SVGIG (reference sequence). Trimming shortened V by 2 bases and J by 2 bases, and 9 bases separated the two germline ends. This CDR3 has 13 amino acids. This CDR3 is CAWSSGENYGYTF. The CDR3 DNA is TGTGCCTGGAGTAGTGGGGAGAACTATGGCTACACCTTC. Together with reference TRBV30 and TRBJ1-2, the CDR3 gives the full variable domain: SQTIHQWPATLVQPVGSPLSLECTVEGTSNPNLYWYRQAAGRGLQLLFYSVGIGQISSEVPQNLSASRPQDRQFILSSKKLLLSDSGFYLCAWSSGENYGYTFGSGTRLTVV.

The V call is TRBV9, the J call TRBJ1-3; D is perhaps TRBD1 (5 bases). The CDR3 sequence is 15 residues long. V lost 3 bases and J lost 0, with 10 bases in between. The V gene's germline CDR1 is SGDLS and CDR2 YYNGEE. CDR3 in amino acids: CASSARDTSGNTIYF. The CDR3, as DNA: TGTGCCAGCAGCGCCAGGGATACCTCTGGAAACACCATATATTTT.

This clone occurred once. This sequence joins TRBV7-2 and TRBJ2-1, with a tentative D call TRBD1 (5 bases). The germline V gene has CDR1 SGHTA and CDR2 FQGNSA. The CDR3 extends over 14 amino acids. Trimming stripped 5 bases from V and 4 bases from J, with 12 bases between. Written as DNA, the CDR3 is TGTGCCAGCAGCCAGCTAGGGGTTTACAATGAGCAGTTCTTC. This sequence encodes CASSQLGVYNEQFF.

The rearrangement joins TRBV2 to TRBJ1-2, with D tentatively TRBD1 (5 bases). Trimming took 4 bases from V and 2 from J, leaving 8 bases between them. The CDR3 length is 13 residues. Germline CDR1 is SNHLY and CDR2 is FYNNEI. In DNA form, the CDR3 reads TGTGCCAGCAGTGGGGGGAGGAACTATGGCTACACCTTC. Its translation: CASSGGRNYGYTF.

This rearrangement joins TRBV2 to TRBJ1-1; TRBD1 might be the D (5 bases). This CDR3 comprises 13 residues. The V end was cut by 6 bases, the J end by 4 bases, with 12 bases between. Germline CDR1 and CDR2: SNHLY and FYNNEI. The CDR3 loop is CASSPSGGTEAFF. As DNA, the CDR3 is TGTGCCAGCAGCCCGTCGGGGGGCACTGAAGCTTTCTTT. Full variable domain (outside the CDR3, taken from reference TRBV2 and TRBJ1-1): EPEVTQTPSHQVTQMGQEVILRCVPISNHLYFYWYRQILGQKVEFLVSFYNNEISEKSEIFDDQFSVERPDGSNFTLKIRSTKLEDSAMYFCASSPSGGTEAFFGQGTRLTVV.

The chain links TRBV18 to TRBJ2-7; the D is unclear. The CDR3 contains 12 residues. Germline CDR1 KGHSH, CDR2 LQKENI. The V end lost 2 bases, the J end lost 4 bases, and 6 bases lay between the germline ends. In DNA form, the CDR3 reads TGTGCCAGCTCACCAATGGCTTACGAGCAGTACTTC. Encoded protein: CASSPMAYEQYF.

This chain joins TRBV18 and TRBJ1-2, with 9 bases that match TRBD1. The CDR3 is 14 residues long. Germline V gene data show CDR1 as KGHSH and CDR2 as LQKENI. V lost 3 bases and J lost 6; bases outside the gene matches: 5. CDR3 bases: TGTGCCAGCTCACCTACCGGGACAGGGAATGGCTACACCTTC. Amino acids: CASSPTGTGNGYTF.

The CDR3 reads CASSSATSGLQETQYF. The CDR3 nucleotides read TGTGCCAGCAGCTCCGCGACTAGCGGGCTACAAGAGACCCAGTACTTC. The gene calls are TRBV7-2 and TRBJ2-5; 10 nucleotides agree with TRBD2. Per germline, CDR1 SGHTA and CDR2 FQGNSA. V was clipped by 4 bases and J by 2 bases; unmatched bases: 7. This CDR3 is built from 16 residues.

This clone was counted a few times. The J gene is TRBJ1-6, the V gene TRBV4-3; 7 bases match TRBD1. CDR1 and CDR2 from the germline V gene are LGHNA and YSLEER. The CDR3 runs to 12 residues. Trimming cost V 5 bases and J 14 bases; bases outside gene matches: 6. For the CDR3, the DNA is TGCGCCAGCAGCTTCGAGGGGGCCGCCCTCCACTTT. Its protein is CASSFEGAALHF.

This chain joins TRBV7-2 and TRBJ2-3, with D unresolved. This CDR3 has 13 residues. The germline V gene encodes CDR1 SGHTA and CDR2 FQGNSA. Trimming stripped 1 base from V and 8 bases from J, with 10 bases between. Written as DNA, the CDR3 is TGTGCCAGCAGCTTAGTCGCCCCCGGTACGCAGTATTTT. Translation: CASSLVAPGTQYF.